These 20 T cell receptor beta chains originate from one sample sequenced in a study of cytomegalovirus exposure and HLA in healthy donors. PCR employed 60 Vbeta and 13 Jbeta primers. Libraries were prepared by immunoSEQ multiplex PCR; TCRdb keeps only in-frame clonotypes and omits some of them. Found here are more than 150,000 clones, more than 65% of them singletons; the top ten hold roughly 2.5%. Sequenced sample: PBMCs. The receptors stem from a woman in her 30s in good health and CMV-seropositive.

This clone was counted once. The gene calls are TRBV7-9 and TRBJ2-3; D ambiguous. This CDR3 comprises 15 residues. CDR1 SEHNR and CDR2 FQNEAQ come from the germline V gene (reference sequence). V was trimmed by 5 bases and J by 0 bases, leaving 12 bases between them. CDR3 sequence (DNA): TGTGCCAGCAGCAAGCCCCTTACTAGCACAGATACGCAGTATTTT. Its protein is CASSKPLTSTDTQYF.

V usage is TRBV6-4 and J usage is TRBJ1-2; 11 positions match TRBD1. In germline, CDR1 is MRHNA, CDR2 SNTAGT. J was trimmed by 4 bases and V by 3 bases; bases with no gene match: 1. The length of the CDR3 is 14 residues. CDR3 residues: CASSEGTGGYGYTF. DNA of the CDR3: TGTGCCAGCAGTGAAGGGACAGGGGGCTATGGCTACACCTTC.

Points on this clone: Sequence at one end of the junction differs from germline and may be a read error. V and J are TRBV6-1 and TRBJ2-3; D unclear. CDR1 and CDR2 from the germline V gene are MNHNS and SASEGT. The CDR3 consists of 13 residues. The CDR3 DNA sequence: TGTGTCAGCAGTGACCAGGAATCAGATACGCAGTATTTT. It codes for CVSSDQESDTQYF.

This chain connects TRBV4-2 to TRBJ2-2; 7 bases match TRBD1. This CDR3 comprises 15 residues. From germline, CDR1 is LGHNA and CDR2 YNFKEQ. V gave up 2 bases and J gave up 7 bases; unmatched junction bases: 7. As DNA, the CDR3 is TGTGCCAGCAGCCAAACTAGGGGGCGATTCGGGGAGCTGTTTTTT. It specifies CASSQTRGRFGELFF.

CDR3 DNA sequence: TGTGCCAGCAGTTTTCTAGCACAAGAGACCCAGTACTTC. Amino acids: CASSFLAQETQYF. The chain has TRBV28 and TRBJ2-5; D possibly corresponds to TRBD2 (5 bases). Trimming shortened V by 3 bases and J by 2 bases, and 7 bases separated the two germline ends. From germline, CDR1 is MDHEN and CDR2 SYDVKM. The CDR3 is 13 amino acids. Filled out from reference TRBV28 and TRBJ2-5, the complete variable domain reads DVKVTQSSRYLVKRTGEKVFLECVQDMDHENMFWYRQDPGLGLRLIYFSYDVKMKEKGDIPEGYSVSREKKERFSLILESASTNQTSMYLCASSFLAQETQYFGPGTRLLVL.

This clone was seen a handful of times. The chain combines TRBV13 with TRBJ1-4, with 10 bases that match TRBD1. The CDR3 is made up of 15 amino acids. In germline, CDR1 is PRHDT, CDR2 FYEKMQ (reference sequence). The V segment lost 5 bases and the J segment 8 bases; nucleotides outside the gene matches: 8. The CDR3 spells CASSTTGGAGEKLFF. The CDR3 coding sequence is TGTGCCAGCAGCACGACAGGGGGCGCAGGGGAAAAACTGTTTTTT.

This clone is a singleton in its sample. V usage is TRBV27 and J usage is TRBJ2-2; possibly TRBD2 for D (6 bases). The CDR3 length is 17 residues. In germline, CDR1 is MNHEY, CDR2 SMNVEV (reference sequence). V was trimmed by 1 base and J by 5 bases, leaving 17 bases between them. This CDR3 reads CASSLWRASLKTGELFF. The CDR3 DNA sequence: TGTGCCAGCAGTTTATGGAGGGCTAGTTTAAAAACCGGGGAGCTGTTTTTT.

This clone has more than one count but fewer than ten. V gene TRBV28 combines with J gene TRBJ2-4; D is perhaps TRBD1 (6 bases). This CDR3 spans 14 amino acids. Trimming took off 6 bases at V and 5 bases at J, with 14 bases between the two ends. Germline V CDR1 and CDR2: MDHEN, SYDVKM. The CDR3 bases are TGTGCCAGCAGCAAACAGGGTGCCCAAAACATTCAGTACTTC. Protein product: CASSKQGAQNIQYF.

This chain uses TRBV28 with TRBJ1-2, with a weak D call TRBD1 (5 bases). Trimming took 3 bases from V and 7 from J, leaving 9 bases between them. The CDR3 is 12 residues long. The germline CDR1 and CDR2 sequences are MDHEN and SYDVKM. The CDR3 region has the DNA TGTGCCAGCAGTTTCGGAGGGGTTGGCTACACCTTC. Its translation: CASSFGGVGYTF.

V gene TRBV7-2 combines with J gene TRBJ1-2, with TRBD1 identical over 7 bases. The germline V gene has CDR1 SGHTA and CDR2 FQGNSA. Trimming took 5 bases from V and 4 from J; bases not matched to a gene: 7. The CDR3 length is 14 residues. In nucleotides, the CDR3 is TGTGCCAGCAGCGCGACAGGGCCCGGCTATGGCTACACCTTC. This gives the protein CASSATGPGYGYTF.

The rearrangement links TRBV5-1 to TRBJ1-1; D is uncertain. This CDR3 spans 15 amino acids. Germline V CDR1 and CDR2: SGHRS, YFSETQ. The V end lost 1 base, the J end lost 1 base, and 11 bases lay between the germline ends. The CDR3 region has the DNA TGCGCCAGCAGCTTGAAACAGCAATGGAACACTGAAGCTTTCTTT. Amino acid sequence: CASSLKQQWNTEAFF.

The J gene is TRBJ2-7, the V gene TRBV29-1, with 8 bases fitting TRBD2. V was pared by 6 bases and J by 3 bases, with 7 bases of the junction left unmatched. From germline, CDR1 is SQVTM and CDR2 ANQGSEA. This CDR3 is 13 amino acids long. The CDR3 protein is CSVGAGRGYEQYF. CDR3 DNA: TGCAGCGTGGGGGCCGGGAGGGGCTACGAGCAGTACTTC.

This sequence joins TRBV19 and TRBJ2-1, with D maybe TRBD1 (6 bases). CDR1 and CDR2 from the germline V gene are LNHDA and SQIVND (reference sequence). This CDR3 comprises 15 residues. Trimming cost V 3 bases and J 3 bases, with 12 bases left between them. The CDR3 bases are TGTGCCAGTAGTATCGAGACAGGCTTCTACAATGAGCAGTTCTTC. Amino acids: CASSIETGFYNEQFF.

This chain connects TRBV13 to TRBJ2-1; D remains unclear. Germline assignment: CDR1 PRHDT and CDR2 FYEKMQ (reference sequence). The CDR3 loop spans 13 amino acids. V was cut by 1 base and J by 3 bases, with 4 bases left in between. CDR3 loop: CASSLDSYNEQFF. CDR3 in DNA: TGTGCCAGCAGCTTAGACAGCTACAATGAGCAGTTCTTC. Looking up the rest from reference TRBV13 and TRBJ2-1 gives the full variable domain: AAGVIQSPRHLIKEKRETATLKCYPIPRHDTVYWYQQGPGQDPQFLISFYEKMQSDKGSIPDRFSAQQFSDYHSELNMSSLELGDSALYFCASSLDSYNEQFFGPGTRLTVL.

CDR3 in DNA: TGTGCCAGCAGTAATGGAGGACCCGAAGAGACCCAGTACTTC. Translating it yields CASSNGGPEETQYF. V usage is TRBV7-3 and J usage is TRBJ2-5; a weak D match, TRBD2 (5 bases). Trimming cost V 6 bases and J 3 bases, with 14 bases left between them. The length of the CDR3 is 14 residues. The V gene's germline CDR1 is SGHTA and CDR2 FQGTGA.

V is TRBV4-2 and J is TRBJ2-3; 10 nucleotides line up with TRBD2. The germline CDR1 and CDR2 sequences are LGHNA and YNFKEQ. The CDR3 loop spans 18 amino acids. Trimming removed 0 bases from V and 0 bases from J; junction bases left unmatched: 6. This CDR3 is CASSQDGIAGGSTDTQYF. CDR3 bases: TGTGCCAGCAGCCAAGATGGAATAGCGGGGGGTAGCACAGATACGCAGTATTTT.

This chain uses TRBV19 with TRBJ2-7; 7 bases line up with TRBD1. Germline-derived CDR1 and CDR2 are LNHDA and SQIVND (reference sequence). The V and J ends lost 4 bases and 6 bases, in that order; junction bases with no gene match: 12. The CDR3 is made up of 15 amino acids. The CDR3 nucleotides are TGTGCCAGTAGTACCTCCGGGACAGCTCCCAGCGAGCAGTACTTC. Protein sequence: CASSTSGTAPSEQYF. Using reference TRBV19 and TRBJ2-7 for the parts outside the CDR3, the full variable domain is DGGITQSPKYLFRKEGQNVTLSCEQNLNHDAMYWYRQDPGQGLRLIYYSQIVNDFQKGDIAEGYSVSREKKESFPLTVTSAQKNPTAFYLCASSTSGTAPSEQYFGPGTRLTVT.

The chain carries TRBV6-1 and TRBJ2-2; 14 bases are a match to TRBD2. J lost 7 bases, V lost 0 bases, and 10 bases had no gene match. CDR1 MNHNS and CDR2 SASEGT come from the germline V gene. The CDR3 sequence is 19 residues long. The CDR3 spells CASSEAGTSGGLGVGELFF. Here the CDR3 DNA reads TGTGCCAGCAGTGAAGCGGGGACTAGCGGGGGCCTGGGGGTCGGGGAGCTGTTTTTT.

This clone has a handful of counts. CDR3 region: CASSNRATYEQYF. CDR3 nucleotide sequence: TGTGCCAGCAGCAACAGGGCCACCTACGAGCAGTACTTC. V usage is TRBV21-1 and J usage is TRBJ2-7; TRBD1 is the table's D call and was not checked against the DNA. TRBV21-1 has pseudogene status. The CDR3 length is 13 residues.

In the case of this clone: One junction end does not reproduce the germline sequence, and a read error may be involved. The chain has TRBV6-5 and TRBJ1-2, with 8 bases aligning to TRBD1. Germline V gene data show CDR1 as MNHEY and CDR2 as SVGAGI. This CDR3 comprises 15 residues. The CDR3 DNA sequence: TGTGCCAGCAGTTTTACCAGGGGGCAGTACTATGGCTATACCTTC. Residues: CASSFTRGQYYGYTF.